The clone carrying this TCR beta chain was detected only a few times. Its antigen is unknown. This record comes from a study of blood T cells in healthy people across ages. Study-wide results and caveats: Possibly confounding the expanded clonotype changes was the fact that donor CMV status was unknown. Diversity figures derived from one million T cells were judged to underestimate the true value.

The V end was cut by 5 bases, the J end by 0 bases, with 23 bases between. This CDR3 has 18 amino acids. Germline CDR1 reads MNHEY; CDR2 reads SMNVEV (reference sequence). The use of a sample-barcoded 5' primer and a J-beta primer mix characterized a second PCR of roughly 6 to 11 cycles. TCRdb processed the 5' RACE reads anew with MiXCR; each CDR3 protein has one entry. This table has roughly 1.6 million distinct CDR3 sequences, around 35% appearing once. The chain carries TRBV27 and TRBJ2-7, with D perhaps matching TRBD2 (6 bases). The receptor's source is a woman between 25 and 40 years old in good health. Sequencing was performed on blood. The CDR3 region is CASSRTPGLAVSSYEQYF. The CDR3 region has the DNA TGTGCCAGCAGTCGCACTCCGGGACTGGCGGTGAGCTCCTACGAGCAGTACTTC.